This T cell receptor beta chain was captured in a study of blood T cell repertoires in COVID-19 (dated by TCRdb to about 2020). Concerning the study at large: Collaborator samples came from the United States, Italy and Spain and covered acute and convalescent phases of COVID-19. The prospective study material was composed of cDNA or gDNA derived from T cells, B-cell-depleted T cells, or PBMCs. The dataset comprised deeply sampled blood TCRbeta repertoires from subjects exposed to, actively infected with, or recovered from COVID-19. A freely available public database, intended as a resource for researchers studying the immune response to SARS-CoV-2, is where the repertoires were released. The samples were drawn from the first 160 participants of the ongoing ImmuneRACE study and from 1,254 subjects provided by 6 global collaborators. Sample metadata almost always included a de-identified subject ID, COVID-19 status, age in years and sex. Where available, HLA class I and class II types were obtained from metadata supplied by the sample provider rather than from assay-based typing. The research as a whole found: The amount of clinical and demographic metadata varied by source and participant and was provided uncurated.

With regard to this clone: It lacks a known antigen. The input lacks base qualities; no much larger clone sits a single base away.

The V end loses 8 bases and the J end loses 5 bases, and a stretch of 16 bases separates them. The CDR3 sequence holds 13 residues, the cysteine and phenylalanine included. The retained sequence is limited to the CDR3, 39 bases, with the frame set at the first base. The germline V gene (reference sequence) provides CDR1 PRHDT and CDR2 FYEKMQ. Each collaborating institution followed its own protocols to collect whole blood in K2EDTA tubes. For TCRbeta analysis, collaborators shipped samples as frozen whole blood, isolated PBMCs, or DNA extracted from either of those sample types. The immunoSEQ Assay, a bias-controlled multiplex PCR, was used to amplify TCRbeta CDR3 regions from genomic DNA. The paper's data handling went like this. Nucleated cell counts per sample were estimated from amplification of reference gene primers within the assay. To quantify the absolute abundance of each unique TCRbeta CDR3 rearrangement, sequence reads were collapsed and filtered. Productive Simpson clonality was computed per sample as the square root of Simpson's diversity index over productive rearrangements. TCRdb carries this immuneACCESS record with in-frame sequences only. Its versions omit some clonotypes, under half of them owing to an unresolved V gene in the studies checked, with the rest unexplained. The V and J calls and clone size are taken from that table; D and trimming were inferred from the DNA. In this sample the table shows under 200,000 clones, more than 75% of which occur a single time. The ten largest account for about 2.7% of the sample.

This chain is built from TRBV13 and TRBJ2-7; too little of a D gene remains to name it. The TCR originated in a man aged 40-49 years with active or convalescent COVID-19. Input material: peripheral blood. The DNA reads as follows: TGTGCCAGCGGGCATAGAGCAGGCCACGAGCAGTACTTC. This yields the protein CASGHRAGHEQYF.